This T cell receptor beta chain emerged from a study of blood T cell repertoires in COVID-19. Study information: Samples representing acute and convalescent COVID-19 were sourced from the United States, Italy and Spain.

TCRdb keeps only in-frame clones here, not all; method: immunoSEQ multiplex PCR. The table has about 230,000 clones, roughly nine tenths seen once; the top ten hold 3.5% to 4%. This CDR3 comprises 14 residues. Germline CDR1 reads MNHEY; CDR2 reads SVGEGT. Trimming left V 6 bases short and J 3 bases short, with 12 bases between. This clone has a count of ten or more. The specimen sequenced was PBMCs or T cells enriched from blood (not recorded which). This TCR derives from a woman in her 30s with acute COVID-19. This sequence joins TRBV6-2 or TRBV6-3 and TRBJ2-1; no clear D. CDR3 region: CASSRSSNYNEQFF. Written as DNA, the CDR3 is TGTGCCAGCAGCCGAAGTTCTAACTACAATGAGCAGTTCTTC.